One and the same sample provided the 23 T cell receptor beta chains below, sequenced in a study of cytomegalovirus exposure and HLA in healthy donors (dated by TCRdb to the late 2010s). Receptors were amplified or captured by the immunoSEQ multiplex PCR assay. A mixture of 60 forward primers for TCR Vbeta segments and 13 reverse primers for TCR Jbeta segments was used in the multiplex PCR. Not all clones reach the TCRdb copy of this immuneACCESS table, which keeps in-frame sequences only. Checked studies attribute under half of the gap to unresolved V genes and leave the rest unexplained. For this sample, the table gives about 67,000 clones. Clones ranked in the top ten supply under 2% of the sample. Sequenced sample: PBMCs. The receptors were gathered from a woman in her twenties or thirties in good health and CMV-seronegative.

This chain uses TRBV5-1 with TRBJ2-1, with a tentative D call TRBD1 (10 bases). From germline, CDR1 is SGHRS and CDR2 YFSETQ. The CDR3 spans 16 residues. Trimming shortened V by 4 bases and J by 7 bases, and 21 bases separated the two germline ends. In DNA form, the CDR3 reads TGCGCCAGCAGCGCGGGAGGGACAGGGGTAGGTAATGAGCAGTTCTTC. Its protein product is CASSAGGTGVGNEQFF.

The rearrangement joins TRBV6-5 to TRBJ2-1; D might be TRBD2 (6 bases). CDR3 length: 15 residues. Trimming took off 6 bases at V and 6 bases at J, with 18 bases between the two ends. CDR1 and CDR2 from the germline V gene are MNHEY and SVGAGI. In DNA form, the CDR3 reads TGTGCCAGCAGCTTCGGGGCGGGAAGGGGCAATGAGCAGTTCTTC. Amino acid sequence: CASSFGAGRGNEQFF.

The chain couples TRBV9 to TRBJ2-1, with 8 bases lining up with TRBD1. The germline CDR1 and CDR2 sequences are SGDLS and YYNGEE. This CDR3 spans 16 amino acids. Trimming took 0 bases from V and 8 from J; bases not matched to a gene: 10. The chain's CDR3 is CASSVALDRAGDEQFF. Written as DNA, the CDR3 is TGTGCCAGCAGCGTAGCTCTGGACAGGGCAGGCGATGAGCAGTTCTTC.

The rearrangement joins TRBV29-1 to TRBJ2-7, with D possibly being TRBD1 (7 bases). With 4 bases removed from V and 6 bases from J, the gap between germline ends came to 13 bases. This CDR3 has 12 residues. Germline V gene sequence: CDR1 SQVTM, CDR2 ANQGSEA. The CDR3 loop is CSVGRQGGEQYF. Written as DNA, the CDR3 is TGCAGCGTTGGAAGACAGGGAGGCGAGCAGTACTTC.

The V call is TRBV15, the J call TRBJ1-1; D call uncertain. Trimming removed 0 bases at V and 5 bases at J, with 13 bases between. The CDR3 length is 15 residues. Germline V gene sequence: CDR1 LNHNV, CDR2 YYDKDF (reference sequence). This chain's CDR3 is CATSRESEGWTEAFF. In DNA, the CDR3 is TGTGCCACCAGCAGAGAATCAGAGGGATGGACTGAAGCTTTCTTT.

The V and J genes are TRBV5-1 and TRBJ2-2; perhaps TRBD1 as D (5 bases). Germline V gives CDR1 SGHRS, CDR2 YFSETQ. This CDR3 is 15 amino acids long. V shed 0 bases and J shed 6 bases, with 12 bases lying between them. The CDR3 here is CASSLGRTNPGELFF. The DNA for the CDR3 is TGCGCCAGCAGCTTGGGGCGGACAAACCCCGGGGAGCTGTTTTTT.

CDR3 DNA: TGCAGCGGGACCGGGGGCTATGGCTACACCTTC. Its translation is CSGTGGYGYTF. The chain links TRBV29-1 to TRBJ1-2; tentatively, D is TRBD1 (5 bases). This CDR3 spans 11 amino acids. Germline loops: CDR1 SQVTM, CDR2 ANQGSEA. Deletions cut 7 bases from V and 4 bases from J, with 10 bases between.

This chain joins TRBV6-1 and TRBJ2-3; 9 nucleotides match TRBD2. Germline CDR1 MNHNS, CDR2 SASEGT. V shed 2 bases and J 6 bases; nucleotides not matched to a gene: 9. The CDR3 totals 16 residues. The DNA for the CDR3 is TGTGCCAGCAGTGAAAGGGGCGGGGGGGCCCGGGATACGCAGTATTTT. This sequence encodes CASSERGGGARDTQYF.

The chain carries TRBV6-5 and TRBJ2-3; 7 bases are shared with TRBD1. The ends lost 0 bases at V and 5 bases at J; junction bases unmatched: 5. The CDR3 has 15 residues. Germline V gene data show CDR1 as MNHEY and CDR2 as SVGAGI. The CDR3 reads CASSYSINRGDTQYF. CDR3 DNA: TGTGCCAGCAGTTACTCCATTAACAGGGGAGATACGCAGTATTTT.

The chain has TRBV29-1 and TRBJ1-2; 11 bases fit TRBD1. V lost 4 bases, J lost 3 bases, and 1 base stayed unmatched. The CDR3 is 13 amino acids. The germline gives CDR1 SQVTM, CDR2 ANQGSEA. DNA for the CDR3: TGCAGCGTTGGGACAGGGGGCGACTATGGCTACACCTTC. Encoded protein: CSVGTGGDYGYTF.

The chain joins TRBV7-2 to TRBJ2-1; 8 bases match TRBD2. Losses at the gene ends were 7 bases for V and 2 bases for J; bases not matched to a gene: 13. The CDR3 is 17 residues long. From germline, CDR1 is SGHTA and CDR2 FQGNSA. This CDR3 reads CASTSPSGGATYNEQFF. The CDR3, as DNA: TGTGCCAGCACCTCCCCGTCCGGGGGGGCCACCTACAATGAGCAGTTCTTC.

V and J are TRBV5-4 and TRBJ1-6, with 8 bases lining up with TRBD1. Per the germline V gene, CDR1 is SGHNT and CDR2 is YYREEE (reference sequence). CDR3 length: 14 amino acids. V was pared by 2 bases and J by 8 bases, with 3 bases of the junction left unmatched. The CDR3 coding sequence is TGTGCCAGCAGCTTAAGGACAGGGTATTCACCCCTCCACTTT. This translates into CASSLRTGYSPLHF.

The J gene is TRBJ2-7, the V gene TRBV27; 8 bases are a match to TRBD1. V gave up 8 bases and J gave up 0 bases; unmatched junction bases: 6. This CDR3 has 14 amino acids. CDR1 is MNHEY and CDR2 is SMNVEV in the germline V gene (reference sequence). CDR3 sequence reads: CASRGQGSSYEQYF. For the CDR3, the DNA is TGTGCCAGCCGCGGACAGGGCAGCTCCTACGAGCAGTACTTC.

The V and J genes are TRBV11-2 and TRBJ2-1, with D perhaps matching TRBD2 (7 bases). Looked up from germline, CDR1 is SGHAT and CDR2 is FQNNGV. This CDR3 has 16 amino acids. V shed 5 bases and J shed 4 bases, with 18 bases lying between them. CDR3 in amino acids: CASSHSSGGRYNEQFF. The CDR3 bases are TGTGCCAGCAGCCATAGCTCGGGGGGCAGATACAATGAGCAGTTCTTC.

This chain links TRBV30 with TRBJ2-5; 7 bases match TRBD1. Trimming removed 0 bases from V and 2 bases from J; junction bases left unmatched: 9. This CDR3 spans 16 amino acids. Germline values: CDR1 GTSNPN, CDR2 SVGIG (reference sequence). The CDR3, as DNA: TGTGCCTGGAGTGTACTGCCAGGGGGTAAACAAGAGACCCAGTACTTC. It translates to CAWSVLPGGKQETQYF.

The genes are TRBV4-1 and TRBJ2-1, with 7 bases identical to TRBD2. CDR1 and CDR2 from the germline V gene are MGHRA and YSYEKL. The CDR3 totals 16 residues. V was clipped by 0 bases and J by 4 bases; unmatched bases: 6. Here the CDR3 DNA reads TGCGCCAGCAGCCAAGATACTAGCGAGGTTTACAATGAGCAGTTCTTC. Encoded protein: CASSQDTSEVYNEQFF.

This chain links TRBV7-9 with TRBJ1-4; D possibly corresponds to TRBD1 (5 bases). CDR3 length equals 15 residues. Trimming took 2 bases from V and 3 from J, leaving 10 bases between them. Germline CDR1 is SEHNR and CDR2 is FQNEAQ (reference sequence). CDR3 sequence reads: CASSLFQGANEKLFF. CDR3 in DNA: TGTGCCAGCAGCTTATTTCAGGGCGCTAATGAAAAACTGTTTTTT.

The genes are TRBV2 and TRBJ2-4; 10 positions agree with TRBD1. V lost 8 bases and J lost 3; bases outside the gene matches: 4. Germline loops: CDR1 SNHLY, CDR2 FYNNEI. CDR3 length equals 14 residues. This CDR3 reads CASQGQGVKNIQYF. The CDR3 DNA follows: TGTGCCAGCCAAGGACAGGGGGTCAAAAACATTCAGTACTTC. Full variable domain (outside the CDR3, taken from reference TRBV2 and TRBJ2-4): EPEVTQTPSHQVTQMGQEVILRCVPISNHLYFYWYRQILGQKVEFLVSFYNNEISEKSEIFDDQFSVERPDGSNFTLKIRSTKLEDSAMYFCASQGQGVKNIQYFGAGTRLSVL.

The rearrangement links TRBV18 to TRBJ2-2, with 10 bases fitting TRBD2. Per germline, CDR1 KGHSH and CDR2 LQKENI. V dropped 5 bases and J dropped 4; count of bases not matched to a gene: 4. The CDR3 contains 15 residues. The CDR3 sequence: CASSIGLAATGELFF. For the CDR3, the DNA is TGTGCCAGCTCAATTGGACTAGCGGCCACCGGGGAGCTGTTTTTT.

The chain employs TRBV11-3 and TRBJ2-7, with D perhaps TRBD1 (7 bases). V was pared by 1 base and J by 0 bases, with 10 bases between. Per the germline V gene, CDR1 is SGHNT and CDR2 is YENEEA. The CDR3 spans 15 residues. CDR3 sequence reads: CASSLGGTDSYEQYF. Written as DNA, the CDR3 is TGTGCCAGCAGCTTAGGCGGGACAGACTCCTACGAGCAGTACTTC. Complete variable domain (other parts from reference TRBV11-3 and TRBJ2-7): EAGVVQSPRYKIIEKKQPVAFWCNPISGHNTLYWYLQNLGQGPELLIRYENEEAVDDSQLPKDRFSAERLKGVDSTLKIQPAELGDSAVYLCASSLGGTDSYEQYFGPGTRLTVT.

The gene calls are TRBV27 and TRBJ1-6; D is perhaps TRBD1 (6 bases). The length of the CDR3 is 15 residues. The germline V and J ends were trimmed by 3 bases and 8 bases, with 14 bases remaining between them. Germline-derived CDR1 and CDR2 are MNHEY and SMNVEV (reference sequence). The CDR3 sequence: CASSFLSGVDSPLHF. The CDR3, as DNA: TGTGCCAGCAGTTTCTTGTCAGGGGTTGATTCACCCCTCCACTTT.

V usage is TRBV4-3 and J usage is TRBJ1-6; D is unclear. Germline V gene lookup returns CDR1 LGHNA and CDR2 YSLEER. V lost 0 bases and J 8 bases, leaving 8 bases between the germline ends. This CDR3 is built from 14 residues. CDR3 sequence: CASSQDHRYSPLHF. In nucleotides, the CDR3 is TGCGCCAGCAGCCAAGATCACAGATATTCACCCCTCCACTTT.

The chain uses TRBV28 and TRBJ1-1; D is unresolved. Germline CDR1 and CDR2: MDHEN and SYDVKM. V lost 2 bases and J 1 base, leaving 14 bases between the germline ends. There are 16 residues in the CDR3. CDR3 protein: CASSLGGGIGNTEAFF. The CDR3 region has the DNA TGTGCCAGCAGTTTAGGTGGAGGGATAGGGAACACTGAAGCTTTCTTT.